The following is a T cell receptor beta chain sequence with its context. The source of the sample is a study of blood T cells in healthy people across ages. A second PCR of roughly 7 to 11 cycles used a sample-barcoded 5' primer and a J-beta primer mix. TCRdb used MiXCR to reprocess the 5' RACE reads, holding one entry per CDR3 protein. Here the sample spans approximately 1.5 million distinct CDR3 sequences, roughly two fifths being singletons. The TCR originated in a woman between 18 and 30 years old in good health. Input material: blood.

The CDR3 DNA is TGCAGCGTCCGGCTCTCCGGCGGTGAGCAGTTCTTC. Protein product: CSVRLSGGEQFF. This chain uses TRBV29-1 with TRBJ2-1; D gene uncertain. Trimming took off 6 bases at V and 9 bases at J, with 15 bases between the two ends. Germline V gives CDR1 SQVTM, CDR2 ANQGSEA. The CDR3 has 12 residues.